This T cell receptor (beta chain) was recorded in a study of identical twins. Study conclusions and caveats: Twin-shared out-of-frame alpha sequences were enriched for low generation probability. In drawing conclusions, the study used cross-sectional statistical analysis and did not follow the same donors.

With 5 bases clipped from V and 9 bases from J, the junction kept 8 bases outside the gene matches. The CDR3 is 15 residues long. Germline V gene data show CDR1 as SGHTA and CDR2 as FQGNSA. TCRdb independently ran MiXCR on the 5' RACE reads; one entry per CDR3 protein. The sample lists hundreds of thousands of distinct CDR3 sequences; about 18% were seen once. A few counts support this clonotype. Its antigen is unidentified. The same sample was also studied in work on T cells expressing NK-cell markers. That paper adds: The TCR beta repertoires were obtained from sorted CD3+CD56+NKG2C+, CD3+CD56+NKG2C- and CD3+CD56-NKG2C+ T cells.

The material sequenced was PBMCs. This chain links TRBV7-2 with TRBJ1-6; 9 bases align to TRBD1. The receptor's source is a woman in her late teens or twenties in good health. In DNA form, the CDR3 reads TGTGCCAGCAGCCCTACAGGGGGCGGGAGTTCACCCCTCCACTTT. This sequence encodes CASSPTGGGSSPLHF.